The T cell receptor beta chain under discussion was sequenced for a study of control samples from healthy donors and cancer patients. The V end was cut by 4 bases, the J end by 0 bases, with 11 bases between. Germline CDR1 and CDR2: SGDLS and YYNGEE. This CDR3 has 16 residues. Libraries were prepared by immunoSEQ multiplex PCR; TCRdb keeps only in-frame clonotypes and omits some of them. The sample contains fewer than 90,000 clones, 80% to 90% of which appear only once. Sequenced sample: PBMCs. The V gene is TRBV9, the J gene TRBJ2-6; tentatively, D is TRBD1 or TRBD2 (6 bases each). The receptor was isolated from a woman aged 60 to 75 with head and neck cancer. This CDR3 is CASSQGGTSGANVLTF. CDR3 DNA: TGTGCCAGCAGCCAAGGGGGGACCTCTGGGGCCAACGTCCTGACTTTC.